This TCR beta chain was sequenced for a study of cytomegalovirus exposure and HLA in healthy donors. Broader study findings: Among TCR sequences, most were rare, though some public TCRs appeared in many donors. A list of about 180 TCR beta chains associated with cytomegalovirus was given.

Separate from the roughly 630-subject first cohort was the approximately 120-subject validation cohort, to which the donors belonged. V lost 2 bases, J lost 0 bases, and 5 bases lay in between. The germline gives CDR1 MNHEY, CDR2 SVGAGI. There are 14 residues in the CDR3. Libraries were prepared by immunoSEQ multiplex PCR; TCRdb keeps only in-frame clonotypes and omits some of them. The data show 150,000 to 200,000 clones, roughly 80% seen once. This clone was seen just once. The antigen remains unidentified. This TCR was sampled from a young man in good health and CMV-seropositive. This chain connects TRBV6-5 to TRBJ2-1; D ambiguous. Sequencing input: PBMCs. The DNA for the CDR3 is TGTGCCAGCAGTTACGACTTCTCCTACAATGAGCAGTTCTTC. As protein: CASSYDFSYNEQFF.